The TCR beta chain under discussion was sequenced for a study of T cell changes during pregnancy in multiple sclerosis. The protocol was immunoSEQ multiplex PCR, while the TCRdb copy is restricted to in-frame clones and leaves out a portion. Here the sample spans approximately 61,000 clones, 88% being singletons. Germline CDR1 is MNHEY and CDR2 is SMNVEV (reference sequence). V trimming: 7 bases; J trimming: 0 bases; junction bases outside the gene matches: 6. This CDR3 has 15 residues. The sample in question was peripheral blood, obtained in the first trimester of pregnancy. The source of this sequence is a female donor with multiple sclerosis, enrolled in a pregnancy study. The rearrangement joins TRBV27 to TRBJ2-5, with 9 bases that match TRBD2. CDR3 coding DNA: TGTGCCAGCAAACCGGGACTAGCTTACCAAGAGACCCAGTACTTC. This codes for CASKPGLAYQETQYF.